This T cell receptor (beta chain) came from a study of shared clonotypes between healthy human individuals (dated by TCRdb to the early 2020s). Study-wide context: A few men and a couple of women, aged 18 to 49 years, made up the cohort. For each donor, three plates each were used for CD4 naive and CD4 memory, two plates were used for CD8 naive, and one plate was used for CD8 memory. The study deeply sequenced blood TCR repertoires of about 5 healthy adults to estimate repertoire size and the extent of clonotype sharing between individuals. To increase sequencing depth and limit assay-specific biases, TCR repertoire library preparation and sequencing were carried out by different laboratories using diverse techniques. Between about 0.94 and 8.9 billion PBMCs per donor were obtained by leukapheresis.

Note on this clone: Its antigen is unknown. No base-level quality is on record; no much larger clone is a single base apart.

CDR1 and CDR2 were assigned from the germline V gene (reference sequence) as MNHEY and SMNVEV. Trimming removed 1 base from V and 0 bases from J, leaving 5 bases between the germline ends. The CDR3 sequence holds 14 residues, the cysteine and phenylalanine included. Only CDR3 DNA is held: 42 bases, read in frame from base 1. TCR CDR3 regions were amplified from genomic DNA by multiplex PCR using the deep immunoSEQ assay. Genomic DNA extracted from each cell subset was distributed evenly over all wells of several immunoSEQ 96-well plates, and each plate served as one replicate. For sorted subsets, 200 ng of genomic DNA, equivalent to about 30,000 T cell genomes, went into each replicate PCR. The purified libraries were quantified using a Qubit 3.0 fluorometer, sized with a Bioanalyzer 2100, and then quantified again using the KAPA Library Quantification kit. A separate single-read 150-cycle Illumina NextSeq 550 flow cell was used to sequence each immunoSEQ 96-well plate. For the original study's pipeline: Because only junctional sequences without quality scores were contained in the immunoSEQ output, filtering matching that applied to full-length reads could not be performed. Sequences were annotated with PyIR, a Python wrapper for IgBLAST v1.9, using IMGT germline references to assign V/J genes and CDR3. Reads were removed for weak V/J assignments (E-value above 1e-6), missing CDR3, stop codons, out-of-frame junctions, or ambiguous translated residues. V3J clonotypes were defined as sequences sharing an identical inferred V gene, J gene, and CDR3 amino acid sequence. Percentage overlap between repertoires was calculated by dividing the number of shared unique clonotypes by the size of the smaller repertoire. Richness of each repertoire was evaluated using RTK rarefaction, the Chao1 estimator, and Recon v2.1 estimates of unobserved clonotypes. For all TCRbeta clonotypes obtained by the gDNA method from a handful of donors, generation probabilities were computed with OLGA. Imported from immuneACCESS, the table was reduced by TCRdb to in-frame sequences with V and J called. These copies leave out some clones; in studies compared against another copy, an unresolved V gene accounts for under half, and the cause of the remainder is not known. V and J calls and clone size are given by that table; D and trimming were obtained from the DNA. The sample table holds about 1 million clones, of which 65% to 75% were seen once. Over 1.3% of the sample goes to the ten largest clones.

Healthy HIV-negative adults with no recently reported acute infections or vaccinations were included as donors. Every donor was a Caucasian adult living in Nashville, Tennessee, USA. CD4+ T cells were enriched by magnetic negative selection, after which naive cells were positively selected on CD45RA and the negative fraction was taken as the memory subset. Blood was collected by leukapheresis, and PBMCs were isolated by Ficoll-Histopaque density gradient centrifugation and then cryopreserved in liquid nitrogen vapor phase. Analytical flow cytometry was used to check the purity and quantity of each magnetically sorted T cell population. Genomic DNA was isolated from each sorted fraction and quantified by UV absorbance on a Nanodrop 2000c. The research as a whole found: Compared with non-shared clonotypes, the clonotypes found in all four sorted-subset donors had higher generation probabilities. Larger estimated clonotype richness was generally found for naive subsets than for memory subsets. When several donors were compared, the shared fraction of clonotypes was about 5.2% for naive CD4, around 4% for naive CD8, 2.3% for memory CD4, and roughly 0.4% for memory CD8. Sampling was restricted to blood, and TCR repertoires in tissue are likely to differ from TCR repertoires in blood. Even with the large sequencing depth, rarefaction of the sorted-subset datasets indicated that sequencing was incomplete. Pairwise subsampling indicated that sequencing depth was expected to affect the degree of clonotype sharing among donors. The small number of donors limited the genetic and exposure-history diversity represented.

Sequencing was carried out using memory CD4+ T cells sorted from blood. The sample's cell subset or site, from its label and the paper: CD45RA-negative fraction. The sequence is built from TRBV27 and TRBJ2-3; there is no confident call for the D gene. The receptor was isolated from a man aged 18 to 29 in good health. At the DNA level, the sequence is TGTGCCAGCAGTTTATTTACGAGCACAGATACGCAGTATTTT. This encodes CASSLFTSTDTQYF.